This section outlines one T cell receptor beta chain sequence together with its context. The antigen is not known. This sample stems from a study of blood T cells in healthy people across ages. Study conclusions and caveats: Naive T cell percentage strongly correlated with TCR beta diversity. Versus aged donors, long-lived donors had higher diversity and more naive CD4+ cells.

The V segment lost 1 base and the J segment 5 bases; nucleotides outside the gene matches: 8. The CDR3 runs to 16 residues. Germline V gene data show CDR1 as SGHTA and CDR2 as FQGNSA. Caucasian individuals from Russia who were healthy and aged about 6 to 95 acted as donors. Every sample yielded at least 7 million isolated PBMCs. For the second PCR, which ran for 7 to 11 cycles, a sample-barcoded 5' primer and a J-beta primer mix were used. TCRdb re-called the 5' RACE reads with MiXCR, one entry per CDR3 protein. The sample contains hundreds of thousands of distinct CDR3 sequences, more than 40% of which appear only once.

This chain joins TRBV7-2 and TRBJ2-5; 9 bases align to TRBD2. This receptor was identified in a man in his fifties or sixties in good health. Specimen: blood. DNA of the CDR3: TGTGCCAGCAGCTTAGTGGGGCGGGGGGGCTTTGAGACCCAGTACTTC. This codes for CASSLVGRGGFETQYF. Full variable domain (missing parts from reference TRBV7-2 and TRBJ2-5): GAGVSQSPSNKVTEKGKDVELRCDPISGHTALYWYRQSLGQGLEFLIYFQGNSAPDKSGLPSDRFSAERTGGSVSTLTIQRTQQEDSAVYLCASSLVGRGGFETQYFGPGTRLLVL.